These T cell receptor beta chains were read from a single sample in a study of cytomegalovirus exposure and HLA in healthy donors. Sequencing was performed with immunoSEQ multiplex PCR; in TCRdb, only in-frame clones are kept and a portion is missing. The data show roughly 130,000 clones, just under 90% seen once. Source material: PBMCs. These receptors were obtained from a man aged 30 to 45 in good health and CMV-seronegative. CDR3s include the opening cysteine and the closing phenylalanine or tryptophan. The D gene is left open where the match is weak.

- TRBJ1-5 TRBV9 TGTGCCAGCAGCGGGGGGGATAGCAATCAGCCCCAGCATTTT CASSGGDSNQPQHF
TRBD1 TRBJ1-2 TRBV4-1 TGCGCCAGCAGCCAAGTGGGACAGGAGTCCTATGGCTACACCTTC CASSQVGQESYGYTF
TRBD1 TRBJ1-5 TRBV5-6 TGTGCCAGCAGCCTAGGGTATGAGGGGGACAGGGCTAATCAGCCCCAGCATTTT CASSLGYEGDRANQPQHF
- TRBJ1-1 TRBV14 TGTGCCAGCAGCCCCCAGCTCCGAGCGGGAGCTTTCTTT CASSPQLRAGAFF
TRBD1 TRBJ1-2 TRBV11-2 TGTGCCAGCAGCTTGAGGGACAGCTATGGCTACACCTTC CASSLRDSYGYTF
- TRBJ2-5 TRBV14 TGTGCCAGCAGCCAACTAACCCTTTTTGGGACCCAGTACTTC CASSQLTLFGTQYF
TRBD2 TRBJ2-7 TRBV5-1 TGCGCCAGCAGCTTGGGCTCGTCAGCGGGGCCTTCCTACGAGCAGTACTTC CASSLGSSAGPSYEQYF
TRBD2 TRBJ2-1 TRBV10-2 TGCGCCAGCAGTGAATCGGGGGGTCCCTACTACAATGAGCAGTTCTTC CASSESGGPYYNEQFF
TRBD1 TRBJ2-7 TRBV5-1 TGCGCCAGCAGCCCGGGACAGGGAAACCTCTACGAGCAGTACTTC CASSPGQGNLYEQYF
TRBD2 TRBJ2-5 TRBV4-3 TGCGCCAGCAGCCAAGAAAGGCCGACTAGCGGGGGGGTAGGGGAGACCCAGTACTTC CASSQERPTSGGVGETQYF
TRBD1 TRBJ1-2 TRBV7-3 TGTGCCAGCAGCTTAATGGGACAGCCGCCTTATGGCTACACCTTC CASSLMGQPPYGYTF
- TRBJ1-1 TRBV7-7 TGTGCTAGCAGCTTGGCCCAAGGGGGGGAGGCTTTCTTT CASSLAQGGEAFF
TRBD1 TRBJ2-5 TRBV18 TGTGCCAGCTCACCACGACAGGGGACACAAGAGACCCAGTACTTC CASSPRQGTQETQYF
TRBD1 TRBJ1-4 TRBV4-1 TGCGCCAGCAGCCAAGGACCCGCCGGGACAGGGGATGAAAAACTGTTTTTT CASSQGPAGTGDEKLFF